This note documents a single TCR beta chain sequence. Its target is not known. This entry is derived from a study of chemoradiotherapy in HPV16-positive cancers. Study results and caveats: HPV-responsive T-cell expansion during chemoradiotherapy was linked to improved recurrence-free survival in HPV16-positive patients.

Germline CDR1 is SGHVS and CDR2 is FNYEAQ. The CDR3 sequence is 14 residues long. Trimming at V came to 5 bases and at J to 4 bases, leaving 4 bases not matched to a gene. Method: immunoSEQ multiplex PCR; TCRdb's copy keeps in-frame clones and lacks some. The table includes 12,000 to 15,000 clones, roughly 91% detected once. The V and J genes are TRBV7-6 and TRBJ1-5; 8 bases align to TRBD1. This TCR derives from a human donor with HPV-associated anogenital cancer. Source: blood, taken from a patient who underwent chemoradiotherapy. Here the CDR3 reads CASSIQGGNQPQHF. The CDR3 nucleotides read TGTGCCAGCAGCATACAGGGGGGAAATCAGCCCCAGCATTTT.